The entry that follows covers one TCR beta chain sequence. Original handling: How many nucleated cells were present was estimated from reference gene primer amplification. Data came from immunoSEQ multiplex PCR; TCRdb stores just in-frame clones and leaves some out. V and J calls and clone size are as listed in that table; D and trimming were resolved from the DNA. This sample has roughly 110,000 clones, with just under 90% found just once. The sample originates from a study of blood T cell repertoires in COVID-19. The overall study: The United States, Italy and Spain were the sources of the acute and convalescent COVID-19 samples. PBMCs, B-cell-depleted T cells, or T cells were the source of the cDNA or gDNA that made up the material.

The junction had 12 bases not matched to a gene; V was cut back by 7 bases and J by 7 bases. The CDR3 runs 14 residues. Germline V lookup: CDR1 GTSNPN, CDR2 SVGIG (reference sequence). Sequenced sample: peripheral blood. This sequence originates from a woman aged 45-65 years with acute or convalescent COVID-19. The rearrangement uses TRBV30 and TRBJ2-1, with TRBD2 identical over 8 bases. CDR3 in amino acids: CASSAGVSENEQFF. The CDR3 nucleotides are TGTGCCTCTTCAGCGGGAGTATCGGAGAATGAGCAGTTCTTC.